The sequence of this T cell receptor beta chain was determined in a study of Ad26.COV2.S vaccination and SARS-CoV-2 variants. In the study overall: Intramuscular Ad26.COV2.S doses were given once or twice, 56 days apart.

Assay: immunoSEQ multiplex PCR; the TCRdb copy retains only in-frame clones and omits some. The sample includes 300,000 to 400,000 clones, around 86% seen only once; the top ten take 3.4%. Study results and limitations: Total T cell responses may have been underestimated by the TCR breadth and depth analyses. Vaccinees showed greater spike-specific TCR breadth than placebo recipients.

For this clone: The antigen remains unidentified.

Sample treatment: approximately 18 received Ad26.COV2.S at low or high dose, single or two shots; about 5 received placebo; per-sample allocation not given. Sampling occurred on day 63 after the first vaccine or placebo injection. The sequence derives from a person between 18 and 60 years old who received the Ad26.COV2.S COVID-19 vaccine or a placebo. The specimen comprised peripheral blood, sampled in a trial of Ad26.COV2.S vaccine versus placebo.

The CDR3 sequence: CASSPGRSYEQYF. CDR3 nucleotide sequence: TGTGCCAGCAGCCCCGGCCGCTCCTACGAGCAGTACTTC. The chain joins TRBV3-1 (or the pseudogene TRBV3-2) to TRBJ2-7; D not resolved. V shed 4 bases and J shed 0 bases, with 7 bases lying between them. Germline values: CDR1 LGHDT, CDR2 YNNKEL (reference sequence). The CDR3 has 13 residues.